One sample yielded the 14 T cell receptor beta chains listed below, sequenced in a study of regulatory T cells in long-lasting Graves disease (dated by TCRdb to the early 2020s). What the time point label conveys for this sample: newly diagnosed GD, antithyroid drugs for less than 3 months. RNA was extracted from PBMCs in TRIzol for both TCR sequencing and RNA sequencing. The library relied on multiplex PCR. For sequencing, an Illumina HiSeq 4000 was employed. CDR3 regions were amplified by Arm-PCR with iRepertoire HTBI primers to construct TCR beta libraries. TCRdb reworked the public reads: Q25 trimming with fastp, MiXCR clone assembly, productive beta chains retained. Identical CDR3 proteins give one entry, which carries the most common genes and DNA. The sample records 360,000 or so distinct CDR3 sequences, 16% of which are singletons. Clones ranked in the top ten supply just under 30% of the sample.

These same data were also listed under a study on T cells in Graves' hyperthyroidism and ophthalmopathy.

Material: peripheral blood mononuclear cells (PBMCs), obtained at new diagnosis, from a patient treated with antithyroid drugs. The receptors shown here come from a man aged 40-55 years with Graves disease. Donor details come from another sample of the same person, matched by shared clones.

In this sample, this clonotype turned up a few times. This may stem from a read error, because a much larger clone lies one nucleotide away. The chain recombines TRBV18 with TRBJ1-1; 7 bases fit TRBD1. The CDR3 contains 15 residues. Germline V gene data show CDR1 as KGHSH and CDR2 as LQKENI. DNA of the CDR3: TGTGCCAGCTCACCTCAGACAGGGAGGCGCTCTGAAGCTTCCTTT. As protein: CASSPQTGRRSEASF.

The chain uses TRBV9 and TRBJ2-1, with TRBD1 matching over 10 bases. There are 15 residues in the CDR3. CDR1 SGDLS and CDR2 YYNGEE come from the germline V gene. With 3 bases clipped from V and 5 bases from J, the junction kept 5 bases outside the gene matches. CDR3 coding DNA: TGTGCCAGCAGCGCGACAGGGGGCGAGCACAATGAGCAGTTCTTC. This encodes CASSATGGEHNEQFF.

This clonotype appeared many times. V usage is TRBV2 and J usage is TRBJ1-6; 8 nucleotides align to TRBD1. The junction had 6 bases not matched to a gene; V was cut back by 6 bases and J by 8 bases. This CDR3 spans 14 amino acids. Germline CDR1 reads SNHLY; CDR2 reads FYNNEI. CDR3 bases: TGTGCCAGCAGCGGACAGGGTCGGGATTCACCCCTCCACTTT. Translated: CASSGQGRDSPLHF.

As concerns this clonotype: This could be a read error, since a much larger clone is one nucleotide away. V is TRBV5-8 and J is TRBJ1-1, with TRBD1 matching 9 bases. The CDR3 is 13 residues long. J was trimmed by 4 bases and V by 4 bases; bases with no gene match: 2. CDR1 and CDR2 (germline): SGHTS, YDEGEE. The CDR3 region is CASSRDRATEAFF. CDR3 nucleotide sequence: TGTGCCAGCAGCAGGGACAGGGCCACTGAAGCTTTCTTT.

This clonotype was counted at least ten times. The rearrangement joins TRBV18 to TRBJ1-2; no clear D gene. V lost 2 bases, J lost 4 bases, and 14 bases lay in between. Germline V gives CDR1 KGHSH, CDR2 LQKENI. The CDR3 is made up of 15 amino acids. In nucleotides, the CDR3 is TGTGCCAGCTCACCAGGGCGCCAGAGCCCCTATGGCTACACCTTC. Its protein product is CASSPGRQSPYGYTF.

This clonotype was observed a handful of times. This rearrangement joins TRBV6-1 to TRBJ1-2; TRBD1 might be the D (6 bases). V was clipped by 6 bases and J by 5 bases, with 16 bases between them. Germline values: CDR1 MNHNS, CDR2 SASEGT. This CDR3 region has 14 residues. DNA for the CDR3: TGTGCCAGCAGCAGAAGACAGGATCGGTATGGCTACACCTTC. It codes for CASSRRQDRYGYTF.

This clonotype was counted a few times. The chain recombines TRBV25-1 with TRBJ2-5; possibly TRBD1 or TRBD2 for D (6 bases each). V lost 0 bases and J 11 bases, leaving 25 bases between the germline ends. Germline V gene lookup returns CDR1 MGHDK and CDR2 SYGVNS. There are 17 residues in the CDR3. The CDR3 reads CASSEYPPVGGNDEQYF. The CDR3 coding sequence is TGTGCCAGCAGTGAATATCCCCCGGTGGGGGGCAACGATGAGCAGTACTTC.

This clonotype was seen only a few times. The chain uses TRBV7-2 and TRBJ2-2; TRBD1 matches 10 bases. Germline CDR1 is SGHTA and CDR2 is FQGNSA. The CDR3 runs 15 residues. After removal of 3 bases from V and 3 bases from J, the junction contained 1 base not matched to a gene. CDR3 DNA sequence: TGTGCCAGCAGCTTCGGGACAGGGGACACCGGGGAGCTGTTTTTT. Translated: CASSFGTGDTGELFF.

This clonotype appeared many times. The chain couples TRBV28 to TRBJ2-7; D is ambiguous. Germline V lookup: CDR1 MDHEN, CDR2 SYDVKM. This CDR3 has 14 residues. V was shortened by 5 bases and J by 4 bases, with 15 bases between the two germline ends. This CDR3 is CASSPPIAVYEQYF. DNA of the CDR3: TGTGCCAGCAGTCCACCCATTGCAGTGTACGAGCAGTACTTC.

The chain couples TRBV4-1 to TRBJ2-1; D is unresolved. The CDR3 length is 15 residues. Germline V CDR1 and CDR2: MGHRA, YSYEKL. V shed 1 base and J shed 3 bases, with 10 bases lying between them. The CDR3 here is CASSQAAFRYNEQFF. CDR3 bases: TGCGCCAGCAGCCAAGCTGCGTTCCGCTACAATGAGCAGTTCTTC.

This clonotype showed up many times. The chain recombines TRBV5-1 with TRBJ2-7; D not resolved. From germline, CDR1 is SGHRS and CDR2 YFSETQ. Trimming removed 4 bases from V and 5 bases from J, with 16 bases in between. This CDR3 has 14 amino acids. The CDR3 loop is CASSLGPSPHEQYF. CDR3 DNA sequence: TGCGCCAGCAGCCTAGGACCCTCGCCCCACGAGCAGTACTTC.

This clonotype was counted ten times or more. The chain couples TRBV12-3 or TRBV12-4 to TRBJ2-7; D may be TRBD1 (5 bases). The V end was cut by 4 bases, the J end by 4 bases, with 11 bases between. The CDR3 totals 13 residues. The DNA for the CDR3 is TGTGCCAGCAGTTGGGGCAGGGTGTACGAGCAGTACTTC. Its translation: CASSWGRVYEQYF.

This clonotype was recorded many times. V is TRBV5-1 and J is TRBJ2-3; tentatively, D is TRBD1 or TRBD2 (5 bases each). CDR3 size: 14 residues. In germline, CDR1 is SGHRS, CDR2 YFSETQ. Trimming took off 2 bases at V and 2 bases at J, with 9 bases between the two ends. CDR3 region: CASSLEGTTDTQYF. As DNA, the CDR3 is TGCGCCAGCAGCTTAGAGGGGACCACAGATACGCAGTATTTT.

On this clonotype itself: The germline gene is not matched at one end of the junction; a read error may be the cause. This sequence joins TRBV5-1 and TRBJ1-6; D call uncertain. CDR3 length: 15 residues. From germline, CDR1 is SGHRS and CDR2 YFSETQ. This CDR3 reads CASSWLVGVNSPLHF. The DNA of the CDR3 is TGTGCCAGCAGCTGGCTGGTTGGGGTGAATTCACCCCTCCACTTT.